This TCR beta chain was observed in a study of blood T cell repertoires in COVID-19. This table comes from immunoSEQ multiplex PCR, and its TCRdb copy is limited to in-frame clones, with some not included. The sample consists of around 27,000 clones, about 90% of them appearing once. CDR1 MNHNS and CDR2 SASEGT come from the germline V gene. CDR3 length equals 16 residues. J was trimmed by 5 bases and V by 3 bases; bases with no gene match: 12. The chain employs TRBV6-1 and TRBJ2-5; 7 bases agree with TRBD2. The receptor was derived from a human donor in a cohort sampled during active COVID-19. Input material: peripheral blood. CDR3: CASSDWEGLRRETQYF. The CDR3 DNA reads as TGTGCCAGCAGTGATTGGGAGGGACTACGTCGGGAGACCCAGTACTTC.